This TCR beta chain is from a study of blood T cell repertoires in COVID-19. At the level of the study: Both acute and convalescent COVID-19 samples were obtained from the United States, Italy and Spain. PBMCs, B-cell-depleted T cells, or T cells provided the cDNA or gDNA that made up the material.

Per the original methods: Nucleated cell counts were estimated from reference gene primer amplification. This table comes from immunoSEQ multiplex PCR, and its TCRdb copy is limited to in-frame clones, with some not included. V and J calls and clone size are copied from that table; D and trimming were computed from the DNA. The sample records 100,000 or so clones, 81% being singletons. The V gene's germline CDR1 is SGHRS and CDR2 YFSETQ. CDR3 length: 12 amino acids. Between the trimmed V and J ends, which lost 4 bases and 7 bases, there was a span of 11 bases. The sample taken for sequencing was peripheral blood. The V gene is TRBV5-1, the J gene TRBJ1-1, with D possibly TRBD1 on 6 matching bases. The sequence came from a human donor in a cohort sampled during active COVID-19. The CDR3 region is CASSVRGGEAFF. CDR3 sequence (DNA): TGCGCCAGCAGCGTCAGGGGCGGTGAAGCTTTCTTT.